This T cell receptor beta chain was sequenced for a study of blood T cell repertoires in COVID-19. Study-level information: Sites across the United States, Italy and Spain contributed samples from acute and convalescent COVID-19. PBMCs, B-cell-depleted T cells, or T cells provided the cDNA or gDNA that made up the material.

In the authors' workflow: Using reference gene primer amplification, nucleated cell counts were estimated. The repertoire was sequenced with immunoSEQ multiplex PCR; TCRdb's copy has only in-frame clones and lacks some. The DNA was the basis for D and trimming; V, J and clone size are from that table. The table shows approximately 120,000 clones, with more than 70% occurring only once. Germline CDR1 and CDR2: SGHRS and YFSETQ. The V gene end was trimmed by 4 bases and the J gene end by 0 bases; junction bases not matched to a gene: 6. The CDR3 extends over 16 amino acids. Sequenced input: peripheral blood. This TCR came from a man older than 75 with active or convalescent COVID-19. V gene TRBV5-1 combines with J gene TRBJ1-3, with 8 bases matching TRBD1. The CDR3 loop is CASSPSGTGSGNTIYF. CDR3 in DNA: TGCGCCAGCAGCCCCTCCGGGACAGGCTCTGGAAACACCATATATTTT.